This T cell receptor (beta chain) was profiled in a study of CD8 T cells in Susac syndrome. As for this clonotype: No antigen is known for it.

V lost 2 bases and J lost 7; bases outside the gene matches: 1. The CDR3 consists of 13 residues. Germline V gives CDR1 MNHEY, CDR2 SVGAGI. Findings and caveats of the study: In Susac patients, clonal expansion was not detected in CD4+ cells. The study recognized that its TCR sequencing and HLA analysis covered a relatively small number of individuals.

All included Susac syndrome patients satisfied recently defined diagnostic criteria for definite or probable disease. TEMRA cells were FACS-enriched and CD8+ and CD4+ T cells negatively isolated. The RNA, about 0.45 to 1 ug, was put through reverse transcription using random hexamers. TCRdb analysed the immunoSEQ multiplex PCR reads with MiXCR anew, one entry per CDR3 protein. The sample consists of roughly 200,000 distinct CDR3 sequences, around 94% of them appearing once. The clonotype originates from a human donor with Susac syndrome. The chain employs TRBV6-5 and TRBJ2-2; 7 nucleotides match TRBD2. Sequenced input: CD4+ T cells from PBMCs. CDR3 coding DNA: TGTGCCAGCAGTTACCTAGCGGTCGGGGAGCTGTTTTTT. Protein product: CASSYLAVGELFF.